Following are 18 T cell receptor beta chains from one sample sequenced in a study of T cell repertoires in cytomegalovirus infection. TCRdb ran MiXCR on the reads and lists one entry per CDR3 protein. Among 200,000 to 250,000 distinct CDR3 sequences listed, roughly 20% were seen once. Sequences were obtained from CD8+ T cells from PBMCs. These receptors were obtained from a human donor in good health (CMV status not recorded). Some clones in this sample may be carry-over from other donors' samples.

The chain's CDR3 is CASSQSRADQETQYF. The CDR3, as DNA: TGTGCCAGCAGCCAATCGCGCGCGGACCAAGAGACCCAGTACTTC. The chain carries TRBV3-1 and TRBJ2-5; no reliable D call. The CDR3 length is 15 residues. Trimming stripped 2 bases from V and 0 bases from J, with 10 bases between. The germline V gene encodes CDR1 LGHDT and CDR2 YNNKEL (reference sequence).

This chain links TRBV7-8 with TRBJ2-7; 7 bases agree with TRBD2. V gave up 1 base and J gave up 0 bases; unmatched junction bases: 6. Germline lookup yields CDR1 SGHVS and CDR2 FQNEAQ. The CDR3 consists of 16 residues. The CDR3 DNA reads TGTGCCAGCAGCTTAGTTGGGAGGGGACCCTCCTACGAGCAGTACTTC. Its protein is CASSLVGRGPSYEQYF.

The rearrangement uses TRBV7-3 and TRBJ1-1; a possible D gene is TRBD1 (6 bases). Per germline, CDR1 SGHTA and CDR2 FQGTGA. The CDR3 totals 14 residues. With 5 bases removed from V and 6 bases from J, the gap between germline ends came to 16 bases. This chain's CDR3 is CASSPKGGLAEAFF. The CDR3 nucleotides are TGTGCCAGCAGCCCGAAGGGGGGATTGGCTGAAGCTTTCTTT. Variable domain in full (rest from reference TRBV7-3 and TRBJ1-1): GAGVSQTPSNKVTEKGKYVELRCDPISGHTALYWYRQSLGQGPEFLIYFQGTGAADDSGLPNDRFFAVRPEGSVSTLKIQRTERGDSAVYLCASSPKGGLAEAFFGQGTRLTVV.

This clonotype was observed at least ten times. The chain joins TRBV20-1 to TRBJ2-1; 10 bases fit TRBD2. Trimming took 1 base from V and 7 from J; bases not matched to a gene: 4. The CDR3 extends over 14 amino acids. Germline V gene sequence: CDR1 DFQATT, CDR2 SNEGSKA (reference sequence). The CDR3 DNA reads TGCAGTGCTAGAGGGCTAGCGGGGGTTAATGAGCAGTTCTTC. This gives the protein CSARGLAGVNEQFF.

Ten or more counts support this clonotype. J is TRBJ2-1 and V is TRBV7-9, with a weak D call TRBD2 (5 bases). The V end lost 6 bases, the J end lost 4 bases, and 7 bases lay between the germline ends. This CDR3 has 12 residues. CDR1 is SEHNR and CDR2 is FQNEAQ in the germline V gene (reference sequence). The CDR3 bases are TGTGCCAGCAGTTCGGGGTACAATGAGCAGTTCTTC. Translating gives CASSSGYNEQFF.

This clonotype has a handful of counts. CDR3 coding DNA: TGCAGCGTTGCAGAGACCTACGAGCAGTACTTC. Protein: CSVAETYEQYF. The chain joins TRBV29-1 to TRBJ2-7, with D uncertain. The CDR3 is made up of 11 amino acids. Germline V CDR1 and CDR2: SQVTM, ANQGSEA. With 4 bases removed from V and 2 bases from J, the gap between germline ends came to 6 bases.

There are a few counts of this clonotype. The DNA of the CDR3 is TGTGCCAGCAGCTTGGCGACAGGACCAGGGGCAGATACGCAGTATTTT. Translation gives CASSLATGPGADTQYF. The chain has TRBV5-4 and TRBJ2-3; D might be TRBD1 (6 bases). Germline-derived CDR1 and CDR2 are SGHNT and YYREEE (reference sequence). V lost 0 bases and J 4 bases, leaving 15 bases between the germline ends. CDR3 length: 16 amino acids.

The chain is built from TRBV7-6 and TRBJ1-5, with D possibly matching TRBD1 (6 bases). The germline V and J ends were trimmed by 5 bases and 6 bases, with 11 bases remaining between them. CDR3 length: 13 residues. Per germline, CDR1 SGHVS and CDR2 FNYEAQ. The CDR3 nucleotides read TGTGCCAGCAGCCAGGGAGGGGGTCAGCCCCAGCATTTT. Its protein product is CASSQGGGQPQHF.

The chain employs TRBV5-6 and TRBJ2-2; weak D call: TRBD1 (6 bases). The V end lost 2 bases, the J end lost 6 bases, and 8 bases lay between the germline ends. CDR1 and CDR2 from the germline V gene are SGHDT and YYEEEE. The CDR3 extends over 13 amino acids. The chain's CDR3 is CASSFEGAGELFF. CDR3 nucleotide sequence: TGTGCCAGCAGCTTTGAGGGGGCCGGGGAGCTGTTTTTT. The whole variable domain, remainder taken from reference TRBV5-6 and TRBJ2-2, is DAGVTQSPTHLIKTRGQQVTLRCSPKSGHDTVSWYQQALGQGPQFIFQYYEEEERQRGNFPDRFSGHQFPNYSSELNVNALLLGDSALYLCASSFEGAGELFFGEGSRLTVL.

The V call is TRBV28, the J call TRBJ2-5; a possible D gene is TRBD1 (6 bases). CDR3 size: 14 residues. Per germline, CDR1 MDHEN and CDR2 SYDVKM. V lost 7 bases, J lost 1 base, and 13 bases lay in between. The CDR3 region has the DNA TGTGCCAGCACAGGATGGACAGCCCAAGAGACCCAGTACTTC. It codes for CASTGWTAQETQYF. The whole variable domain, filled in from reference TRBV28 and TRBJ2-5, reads DVKVTQSSRYLVKRTGEKVFLECVQDMDHENMFWYRQDPGLGLRLIYFSYDVKMKEKGDIPEGYSVSREKKERFSLILESASTNQTSMYLCASTGWTAQETQYFGPGTRLLVL.

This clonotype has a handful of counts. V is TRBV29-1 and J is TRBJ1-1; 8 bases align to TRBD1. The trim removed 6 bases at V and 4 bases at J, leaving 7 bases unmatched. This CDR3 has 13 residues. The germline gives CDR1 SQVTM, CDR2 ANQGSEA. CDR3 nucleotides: TGCAGCGTAGCAGGGGGCGTGGGCACTGAAGCTTTCTTT. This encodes CSVAGGVGTEAFF.

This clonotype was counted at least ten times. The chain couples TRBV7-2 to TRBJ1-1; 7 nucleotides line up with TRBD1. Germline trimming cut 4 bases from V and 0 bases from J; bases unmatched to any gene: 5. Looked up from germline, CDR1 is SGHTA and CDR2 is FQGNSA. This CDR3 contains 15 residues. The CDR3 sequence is CASSSTGDMNTEAFF. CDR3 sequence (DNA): TGTGCCAGCAGCTCTACAGGGGACATGAACACTGAAGCTTTCTTT.

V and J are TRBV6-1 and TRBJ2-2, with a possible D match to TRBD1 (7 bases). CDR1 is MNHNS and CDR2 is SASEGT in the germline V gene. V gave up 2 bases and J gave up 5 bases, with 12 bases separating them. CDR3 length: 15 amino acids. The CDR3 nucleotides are TGTGCCAGCAGTGAATACAGGGGAGGTACCGGGGAGCTGTTTTTT. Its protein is CASSEYRGGTGELFF.

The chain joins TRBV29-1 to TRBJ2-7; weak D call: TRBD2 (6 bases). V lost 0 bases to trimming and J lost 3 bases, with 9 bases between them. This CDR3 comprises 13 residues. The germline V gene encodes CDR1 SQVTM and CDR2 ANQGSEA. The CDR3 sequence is CSVEDRTNYEQYF. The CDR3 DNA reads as TGCAGCGTTGAAGATAGGACTAACTACGAGCAGTACTTC.

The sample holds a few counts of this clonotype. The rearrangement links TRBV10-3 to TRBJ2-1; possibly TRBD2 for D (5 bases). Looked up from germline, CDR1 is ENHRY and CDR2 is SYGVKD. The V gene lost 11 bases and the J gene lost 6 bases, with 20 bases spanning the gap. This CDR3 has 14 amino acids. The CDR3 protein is CAVLAGEWRNEQFF. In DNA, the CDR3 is TGTGCCGTCCTCGCCGGGGAATGGCGCAATGAGCAGTTCTTC.

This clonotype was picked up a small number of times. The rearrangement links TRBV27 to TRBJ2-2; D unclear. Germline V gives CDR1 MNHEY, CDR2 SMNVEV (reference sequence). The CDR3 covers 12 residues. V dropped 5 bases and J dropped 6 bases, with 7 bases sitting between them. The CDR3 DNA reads TGTGCCAGCAGTCGGACGTCCGGGGAGCTGTTTTTT. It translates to CASSRTSGELFF.

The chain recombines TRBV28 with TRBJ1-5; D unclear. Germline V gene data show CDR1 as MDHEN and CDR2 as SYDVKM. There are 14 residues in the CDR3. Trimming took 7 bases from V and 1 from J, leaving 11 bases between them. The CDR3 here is CASTLGESNQPQHF. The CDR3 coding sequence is TGTGCCAGCACCCTGGGAGAGAGCAATCAGCCCCAGCATTTT.

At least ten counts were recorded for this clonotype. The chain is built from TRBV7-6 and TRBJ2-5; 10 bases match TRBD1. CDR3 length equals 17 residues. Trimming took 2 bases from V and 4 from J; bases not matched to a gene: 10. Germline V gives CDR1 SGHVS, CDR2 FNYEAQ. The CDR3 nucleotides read TGTGCCAGCAGCTTATTCGAACCGACAGGGGGCGCAGAGACCCAGTACTTC. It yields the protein CASSLFEPTGGAETQYF.